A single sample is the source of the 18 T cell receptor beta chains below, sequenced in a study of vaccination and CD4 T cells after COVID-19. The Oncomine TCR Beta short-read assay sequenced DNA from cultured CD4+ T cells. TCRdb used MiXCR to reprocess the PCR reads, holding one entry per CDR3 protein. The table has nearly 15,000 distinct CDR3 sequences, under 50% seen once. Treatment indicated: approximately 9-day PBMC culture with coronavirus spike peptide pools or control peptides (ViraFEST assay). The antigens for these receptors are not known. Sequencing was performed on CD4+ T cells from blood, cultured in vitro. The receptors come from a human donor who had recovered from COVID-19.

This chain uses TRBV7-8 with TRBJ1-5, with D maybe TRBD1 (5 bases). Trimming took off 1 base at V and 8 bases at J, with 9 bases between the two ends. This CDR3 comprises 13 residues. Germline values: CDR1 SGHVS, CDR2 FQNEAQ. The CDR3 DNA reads TGTGCCAGCAGCTTAGGGGGGTTTAAGCCCCAGCATTTT. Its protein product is CASSLGGFKPQHF.

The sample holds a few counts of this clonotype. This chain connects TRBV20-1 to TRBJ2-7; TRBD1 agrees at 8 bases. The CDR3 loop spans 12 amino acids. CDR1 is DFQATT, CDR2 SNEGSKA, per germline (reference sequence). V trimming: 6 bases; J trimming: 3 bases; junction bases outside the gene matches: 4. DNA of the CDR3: TGCAGTGCGGCGACAGGGGTCTACGAGCAGTACTTC. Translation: CSAATGVYEQYF.

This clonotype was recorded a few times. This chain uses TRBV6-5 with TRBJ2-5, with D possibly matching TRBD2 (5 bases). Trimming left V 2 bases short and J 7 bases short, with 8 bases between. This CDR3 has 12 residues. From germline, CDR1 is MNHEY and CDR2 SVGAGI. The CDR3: CASSYPRGTQYF. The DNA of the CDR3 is TGTGCCAGCAGTTACCCCCGGGGGACCCAGTACTTC.

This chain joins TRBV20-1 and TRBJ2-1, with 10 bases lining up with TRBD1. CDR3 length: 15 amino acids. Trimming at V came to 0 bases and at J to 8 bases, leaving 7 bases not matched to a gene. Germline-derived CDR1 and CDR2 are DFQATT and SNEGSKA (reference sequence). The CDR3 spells CSARDLRQGADEQFF. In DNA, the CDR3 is TGCAGTGCTAGAGATCTTCGACAGGGGGCGGATGAGCAGTTCTTC.

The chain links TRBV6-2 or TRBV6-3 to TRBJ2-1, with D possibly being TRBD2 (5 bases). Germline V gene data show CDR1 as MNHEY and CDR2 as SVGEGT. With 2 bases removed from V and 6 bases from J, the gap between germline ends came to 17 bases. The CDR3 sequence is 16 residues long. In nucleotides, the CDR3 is TGTGCCAGCAGTTACCCTATGTGGGAGACCTTCAATGAGCAGTTCTTC. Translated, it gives CASSYPMWETFNEQFF.

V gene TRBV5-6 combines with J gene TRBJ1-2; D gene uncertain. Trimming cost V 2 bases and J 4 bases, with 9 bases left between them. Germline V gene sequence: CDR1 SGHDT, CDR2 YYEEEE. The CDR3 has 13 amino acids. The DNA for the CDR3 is TGTGCCAGCAGCTTTGGGGAGGGCTATGGCTACACCTTC. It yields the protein CASSFGEGYGYTF.

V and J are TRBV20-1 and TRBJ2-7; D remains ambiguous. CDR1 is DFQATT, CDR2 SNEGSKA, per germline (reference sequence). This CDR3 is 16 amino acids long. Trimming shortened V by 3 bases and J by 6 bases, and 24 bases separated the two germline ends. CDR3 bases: TGCAGTGCTAGGGGCGGCCGGCCCAAGGAGAACGCCGAGCAGTACTTC. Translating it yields CSARGGRPKENAEQYF.

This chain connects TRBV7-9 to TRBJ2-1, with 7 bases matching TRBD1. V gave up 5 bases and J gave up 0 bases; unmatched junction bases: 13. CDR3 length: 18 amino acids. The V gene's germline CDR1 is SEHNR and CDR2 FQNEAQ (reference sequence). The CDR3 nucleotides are TGTGCCAGCAGCGCTCCCCGGACAGGCCTTAGCTCCTACAATGAGCAGTTCTTC. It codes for CASSAPRTGLSSYNEQFF.

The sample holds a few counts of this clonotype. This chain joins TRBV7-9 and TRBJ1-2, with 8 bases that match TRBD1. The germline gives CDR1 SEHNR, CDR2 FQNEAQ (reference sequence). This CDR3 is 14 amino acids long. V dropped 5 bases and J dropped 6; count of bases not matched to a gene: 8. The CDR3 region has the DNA TGTGCCAGCAGCGAACCGGGACAGGCGGATGGCTACACCTTC. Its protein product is CASSEPGQADGYTF.

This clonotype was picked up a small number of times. The CDR3 here is CSARRTSGSYEQYF. CDR3 nucleotide sequence: TGCAGTGCTAGACGGACTAGCGGGAGCTACGAGCAGTACTTC. The rearrangement uses TRBV20-1 and TRBJ2-7; 13 bases match TRBD2. The V and J ends lost 2 bases and 3 bases, in that order; junction bases with no gene match: 1. Germline V lookup: CDR1 DFQATT, CDR2 SNEGSKA (reference sequence). The length of the CDR3 is 14 residues.

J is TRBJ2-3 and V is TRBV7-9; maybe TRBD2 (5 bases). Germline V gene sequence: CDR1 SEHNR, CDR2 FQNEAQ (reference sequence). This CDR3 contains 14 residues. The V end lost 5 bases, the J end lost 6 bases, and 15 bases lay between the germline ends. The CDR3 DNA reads TGTGCCAGCAGCCGTCTTTCTAGCTCCGATACGCAGTATTTT. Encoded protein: CASSRLSSSDTQYF.

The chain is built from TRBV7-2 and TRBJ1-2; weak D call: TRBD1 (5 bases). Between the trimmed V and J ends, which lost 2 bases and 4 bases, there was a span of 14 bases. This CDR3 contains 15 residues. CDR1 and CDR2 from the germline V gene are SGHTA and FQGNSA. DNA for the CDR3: TGTGCCAGCAGCTTACTCGGCAGGGCGACCTATGGCTACACCTTC. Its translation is CASSLLGRATYGYTF.

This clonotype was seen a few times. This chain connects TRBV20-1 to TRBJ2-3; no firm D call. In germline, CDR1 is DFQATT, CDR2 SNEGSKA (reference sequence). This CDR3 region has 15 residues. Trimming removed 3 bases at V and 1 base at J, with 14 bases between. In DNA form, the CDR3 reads TGCAGTGCTAGCCCGGTGGGCCTAGGCACAGATACGCAGTATTTT. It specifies CSASPVGLGTDTQYF.

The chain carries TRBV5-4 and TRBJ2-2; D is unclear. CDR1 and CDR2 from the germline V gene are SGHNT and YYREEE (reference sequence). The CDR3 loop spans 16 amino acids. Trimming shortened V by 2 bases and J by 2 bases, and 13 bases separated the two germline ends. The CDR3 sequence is CASSFGGRPNTGELFF. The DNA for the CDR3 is TGTGCCAGCAGCTTCGGCGGCAGGCCTAACACCGGGGAGCTGTTTTTT.

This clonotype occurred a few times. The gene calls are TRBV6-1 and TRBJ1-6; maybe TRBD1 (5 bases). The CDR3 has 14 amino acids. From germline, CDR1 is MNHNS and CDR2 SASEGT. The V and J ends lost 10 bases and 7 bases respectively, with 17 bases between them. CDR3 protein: CATDRGETNSPLHF. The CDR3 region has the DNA TGTGCCACCGACAGAGGCGAAACAAATTCACCCCTCCACTTT.

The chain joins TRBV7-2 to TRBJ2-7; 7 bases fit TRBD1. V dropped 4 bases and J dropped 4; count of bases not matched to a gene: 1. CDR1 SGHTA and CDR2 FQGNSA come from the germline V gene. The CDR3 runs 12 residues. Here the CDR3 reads CASSSQGYEQYF. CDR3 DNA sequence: TGTGCCAGCAGCTCACAGGGGTACGAGCAGTACTTC.

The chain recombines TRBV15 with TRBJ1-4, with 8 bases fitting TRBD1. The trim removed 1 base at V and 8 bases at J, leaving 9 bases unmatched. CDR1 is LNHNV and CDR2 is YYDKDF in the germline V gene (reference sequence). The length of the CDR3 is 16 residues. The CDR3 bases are TGTGCCACCAGCAGAGGGTCAGGGGGCGTAGGGGAAAAACTGTTTTTT. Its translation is CATSRGSGGVGEKLFF.

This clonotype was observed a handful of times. The CDR3 DNA reads as TGTGCCAGCAGCTCAGACACTGGAGCCCTCCACTTT. This gives the protein CASSSDTGALHF. The chain recombines TRBV7-2 with TRBJ1-6; D gene uncertain. The CDR3 sequence is 12 residues long. The germline V gene encodes CDR1 SGHTA and CDR2 FQGNSA. The germline V and J ends were trimmed by 4 bases and 14 bases, with 12 bases remaining between them.